These 19 T cell receptor beta chains originate from one sample sequenced in a study of OX40 agonist ivuxolimab in advanced cancers. Library preparation was by the immunoSEQ multiplex PCR assay. Sourced from immuneACCESS, this table was stored by TCRdb with only in-frame sequences that have V and J called. A share of the clones is absent; for the studies checked, an unresolved V gene accounts for under half, and the remainder has no known explanation. The sample table records 3,500 or so clones; 92% of these occur just once. About 1.8% of the sample belongs to the ten largest clones. The sequencing used CD4+ or CD8+ T cells sorted from blood, collected in a trial of the OX40 agonist ivuxolimab. Receptors were obtained from an adult with an advanced solid tumor such as melanoma, head and neck, liver or kidney cancer.

The chain recombines TRBV7-2 with TRBJ2-7, with 10 nucleotides matching TRBD2. CDR1 and CDR2 (germline): SGHTA, FQGNSA. There are 16 residues in the CDR3. With V trimmed by 4 bases and J by 0 bases, 6 bases remained unmatched. The CDR3 region has the DNA TGTGCCAGCAGCTACCAACCTAGCGGGGGCTCCTACGAGCAGTACTTC. Amino acids: CASSYQPSGGSYEQYF.

The rearrangement joins TRBV5-5 to TRBJ1-5; no clear D. The CDR3 is 14 amino acids. Trimming removed 0 bases from V and 2 bases from J, with 6 bases in between. The germline V gene encodes CDR1 SGHKS and CDR2 YYEKEE (reference sequence). The CDR3 DNA reads as TGTGCCAGCAGCTTGGATCAGCGCAATCAGCCCCAGCATTTT. Its translation is CASSLDQRNQPQHF. Full variable domain (rest looked up from reference TRBV5-5 and TRBJ1-5): DAGVTQSPTHLIKTRGQQVTLRCSPISGHKSVSWYQQVLGQGPQFIFQYYEKEERGRGNFPDRFSARQFPNYSSELNVNALLLGDSALYLCASSLDQRNQPQHFGDGTRLSIL.

This chain links TRBV19 with TRBJ2-1, with 8 bases fitting TRBD2. V trimming: 8 bases; J trimming: 8 bases; junction bases outside the gene matches: 5. The V gene's germline CDR1 is LNHDA and CDR2 SQIVND (reference sequence). CDR3 length: 12 amino acids. Here the CDR3 reads CASGTRRDEQFF. The CDR3, as DNA: TGTGCCAGTGGGACTAGGCGCGATGAGCAGTTCTTC. The complete variable domain, with remaining parts taken from reference TRBV19 and TRBJ2-1, reads DGGITQSPKYLFRKEGQNVTLSCEQNLNHDAMYWYRQDPGQGLRLIYYSQIVNDFQKGDIAEGYSVSREKKESFPLTVTSAQKNPTAFYLCASGTRRDEQFFGPGTRLTVL.

This chain uses TRBV7-9 with TRBJ2-7; possibly TRBD1 or TRBD2 for D (5 bases each). CDR1 SEHNR and CDR2 FQNEAQ come from the germline V gene (reference sequence). Trimming left V 7 bases short and J 4 bases short, with 14 bases between. This CDR3 comprises 13 residues. The CDR3 reads CASNSGRTYEQYF. As DNA, the CDR3 is TGTGCCAGCAACTCGGGACGTACGTACGAGCAGTACTTC.

The chain combines TRBV19 with TRBJ2-1; 10 bases are shared with TRBD2. The length of the CDR3 is 18 residues. The J segment lost 0 bases and the V segment lost 1 base, leaving 6 bases of the junction unmatched. CDR1 LNHDA and CDR2 SQIVND come from the germline V gene (reference sequence). The CDR3 sequence: CASSIASGGRYSYNEQFF. The CDR3 nucleotides are TGTGCCAGTAGTATAGCTAGCGGGGGAAGGTACTCCTACAATGAGCAGTTCTTC.

This chain uses TRBV7-6 with TRBJ2-5, with D possibly being TRBD2 (5 bases). V was cut by 3 bases and J by 5 bases, with 7 bases left in between. Germline lookup yields CDR1 SGHVS and CDR2 FNYEAQ. The CDR3 contains 12 residues. CDR3: CASSFGGETQYF. In nucleotides, the CDR3 is TGTGCCAGCAGCTTCGGCGGGGAGACCCAGTACTTC.

The gene calls are TRBV7-9 and TRBJ2-2; D gene uncertain. Germline loops: CDR1 SEHNR, CDR2 FQNEAQ (reference sequence). The CDR3 is made up of 14 amino acids. V lost 6 bases and J lost 1, with 9 bases in between. CDR3 region: CASSPDGNTGELFF. The DNA for the CDR3 is TGTGCCAGCAGTCCTGACGGGAACACCGGGGAGCTGTTTTTT.

The chain combines TRBV7-3 with TRBJ1-6; maybe TRBD1 (6 bases). Germline loops: CDR1 SGHTA, CDR2 FQGTGA. The CDR3 consists of 14 residues. V shed 5 bases and J shed 10 bases, with 15 bases lying between them. CDR3 sequence reads: CASSPTGGGSPLHF. The CDR3 bases are TGTGCCAGCAGCCCGACAGGTGGTGGGTCACCCCTCCACTTT.

The V call is TRBV18, the J call TRBJ2-1; TRBD2 is a possible D gene (6 bases). Germline V gene lookup returns CDR1 KGHSH and CDR2 LQKENI. Trimming took 3 bases from V and 0 from J, leaving 6 bases between them. The CDR3 length is 14 residues. In DNA form, the CDR3 reads TGTGCCAGCTCACCGGAGGGCTCCTACAATGAGCAGTTCTTC. Its protein is CASSPEGSYNEQFF.

The rearrangement joins TRBV7-9 to TRBJ2-5, with D maybe TRBD2 (6 bases). Per the germline V gene, CDR1 is SEHNR and CDR2 is FQNEAQ (reference sequence). Between the trimmed V and J ends, which lost 1 base and 5 bases, there was a span of 17 bases. The CDR3 covers 16 residues. The CDR3 coding sequence is TGTGCCAGCAGCTTAGGTTATGAGGGACTGGGGGAGACCCAGTACTTC. Translated, it gives CASSLGYEGLGETQYF. Using reference TRBV7-9 and TRBJ2-5 for the parts outside the CDR3, the full variable domain is DTGVSQNPRHKITKRGQNVTFRCDPISEHNRLYWYRQTLGQGPEFLTYFQNEAQLEKSRLLSDRFSAERPKGSFSTLEIQRTEQGDSAMYLCASSLGYEGLGETQYFGPGTRLLVL.

The chain employs TRBV11-2 and TRBJ2-1, with D tentatively TRBD1 (6 bases). The CDR3 extends over 15 amino acids. The V end lost 5 bases, the J end lost 7 bases, and 18 bases lay between the germline ends. The germline V gene has CDR1 SGHAT and CDR2 FQNNGV. The CDR3 sequence: CASSVNSQGWNEQFF. In DNA, the CDR3 is TGTGCCAGCAGCGTAAACTCACAGGGATGGAATGAGCAGTTCTTC.

The chain couples TRBV9 to TRBJ2-2; unclear D gene. Germline V gene data show CDR1 as SGDLS and CDR2 as YYNGEE. Trimming took off 0 bases at V and 0 bases at J, with 6 bases between the two ends. The CDR3 runs 15 residues. In DNA, the CDR3 is TGTGCCAGCAGCGTAGTTGACACGAACACCGGGGAGCTGTTTTTT. This translates into CASSVVDTNTGELFF.

The chain joins TRBV13 to TRBJ2-3; 14 bases align to TRBD2. The CDR3 spans 18 residues. The junction had 13 bases not matched to a gene; V was cut back by 5 bases and J by 6 bases. The germline V gene has CDR1 PRHDT and CDR2 FYEKMQ (reference sequence). CDR3 coding DNA: TGTGCCAGCAGCCCGGATAAGGGACTAGCGGGGGCGGTGGATACGCAGTATTTT. Protein: CASSPDKGLAGAVDTQYF.

The CDR3 loop reads CASIRDRNSPLHF. The CDR3 nucleotides read TGTGCCAGCATCCGGGATCGAAATTCACCCCTCCACTTT. J is TRBJ1-6 and V is TRBV2; D remains unclear. This CDR3 is built from 13 residues. The germline CDR1 and CDR2 sequences are SNHLY and FYNNEI. Trimming removed 7 bases from V and 7 bases from J, with 11 bases in between.

The genes are TRBV6-1 and TRBJ1-2; D is possibly TRBD1 (5 bases). Germline assignment: CDR1 MNHNS and CDR2 SASEGT. The CDR3 consists of 16 residues. V lost 3 bases and J 4 bases, leaving 18 bases between the germline ends. The CDR3 nucleotides read TGTGCCAGCAGTGATATTTCGGGGCTGGGGGGCTATGGCTACACCTTC. Protein: CASSDISGLGGYGYTF.

The chain is built from TRBV5-1 and TRBJ2-1; no definite D call. Germline V CDR1 and CDR2: SGHRS, YFSETQ. V was shortened by 0 bases and J by 5 bases, with 6 bases between the two germline ends. The length of the CDR3 is 13 residues. Here the CDR3 reads CASSLGGDNEQFF. Written as DNA, the CDR3 is TGCGCCAGCAGCTTGGGTGGGGACAATGAGCAGTTCTTC.

The chain has TRBV5-1 and TRBJ1-2, with a tentative D call TRBD1 (5 bases). CDR1 and CDR2 (germline): SGHRS, YFSETQ. This CDR3 spans 18 amino acids. V gave up 0 bases and J gave up 2 bases, with 20 bases separating them. The CDR3 DNA reads TGCGCCAGCAGCTTGGGGTATAGGGCAGGGCCCCTCAACTATGGCTACACCTTC. Encoded protein: CASSLGYRAGPLNYGYTF.

V and J are TRBV21-1 and TRBJ2-3; the table's D call TRBD2 went unverified against the DNA. TRBV21-1 constitutes a pseudogene. CDR3 length equals 19 residues. The CDR3 bases are TGTGCCAGCAGCAAAGAACCGGGACTAGCTTACGATCGGCCAGATACGCAGTATTTT. Translation: CASSKEPGLAYDRPDTQYF.

The chain has TRBV19 and TRBJ1-5; TRBD1 is a possible D gene (5 bases). Trimming left V 3 bases short and J 2 bases short, with 11 bases between. Germline V CDR1 and CDR2: LNHDA, SQIVND (reference sequence). CDR3 size: 15 residues. DNA for the CDR3: TGTGCCAGTAGTATGTTTGGGGGGGGCAATCAGCCCCAGCATTTT. Protein: CASSMFGGGNQPQHF. Full variable domain (outside the CDR3, taken from reference TRBV19 and TRBJ1-5): DGGITQSPKYLFRKEGQNVTLSCEQNLNHDAMYWYRQDPGQGLRLIYYSQIVNDFQKGDIAEGYSVSREKKESFPLTVTSAQKNPTAFYLCASSMFGGGNQPQHFGDGTRLSIL.